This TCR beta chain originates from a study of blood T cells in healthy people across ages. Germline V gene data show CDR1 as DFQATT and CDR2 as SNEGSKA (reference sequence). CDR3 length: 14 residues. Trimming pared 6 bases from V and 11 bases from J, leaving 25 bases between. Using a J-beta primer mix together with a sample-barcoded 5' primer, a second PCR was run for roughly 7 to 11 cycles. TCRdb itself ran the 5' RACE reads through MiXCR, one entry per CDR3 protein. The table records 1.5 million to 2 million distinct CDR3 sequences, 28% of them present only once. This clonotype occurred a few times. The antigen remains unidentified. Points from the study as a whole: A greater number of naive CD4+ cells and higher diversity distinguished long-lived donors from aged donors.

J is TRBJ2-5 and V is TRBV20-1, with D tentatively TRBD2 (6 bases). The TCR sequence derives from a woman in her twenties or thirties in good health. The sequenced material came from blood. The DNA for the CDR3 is TGCAGTGCGCAAATAGGGGCCCGAACGGGGGAGCAGTACTTC. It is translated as CSAQIGARTGEQYF.